These 20 T cell receptor beta chains originate from one sample sequenced in a study of CD8+CD57+ T cells in acquired aplastic anemia. Profiling of TCR beta VDJ combinations and CDR3 sequences used genomic DNA as template. One entry per CDR3 protein results from TCRdb running MiXCR on the reads. The sample contains about 420,000 distinct CDR3 sequences, 60% to 80% of which appear only once. What was sequenced was sorted CD4+, CD8+, or CD8+CD57+ T cells (not recorded which) from PBMCs. The receptors stem from a human donor in good health, serving as a control.

A note on this clonotype: One end of the junction is discordant with germline, which a read error may explain. The CDR3 here is CASSPSKYDSPPHF. CDR3 nucleotides: TGTGCCAGCTCCCCAAGCAAATATGATTCACCCCCCCACTTT. The V and J genes are TRBV7-9 and TRBJ1-6; D is unclear. Germline loops: CDR1 SEHNR, CDR2 FQNEAQ (reference sequence). The CDR3 has 14 amino acids.

The DNA of the CDR3 is TGTGCCACCAGTGATTCCAAATCCACAGATACGCAGTATTTT. This gives the protein CATSDSKSTDTQYF. The rearrangement joins TRBV24-1 to TRBJ2-3, with D hard to call. The CDR3 spans 14 residues. Trimming shortened V by 2 bases and J by 2 bases, and 7 bases separated the two germline ends. CDR1 is KGHDR and CDR2 is SFDVKD in the germline V gene.

The chain employs TRBV10-1 and TRBJ2-7; maybe TRBD2 (6 bases). V was shortened by 4 bases and J by 0 bases, with 13 bases between the two germline ends. Germline CDR1 WNHNN, CDR2 SYGVQD (reference sequence). This CDR3 region has 15 residues. The CDR3 DNA sequence: TGCGCCAGCAGTGGTCCGGCGGGGAGCTCCTACGAGCAGTACTTC. Protein: CASSGPAGSSYEQYF.

V gene TRBV10-3 combines with J gene TRBJ1-1; 8 bases line up with TRBD1. The germline V gene has CDR1 ENHRY and CDR2 SYGVKD. V lost 4 bases and J lost 2; bases outside the gene matches: 12. There are 17 residues in the CDR3. CDR3 amino acids: CAISAHQGQEFNTEAFF. The CDR3 nucleotides are TGTGCCATCAGTGCCCATCAGGGACAGGAGTTCAACACTGAAGCTTTCTTT.

A remark on this clonotype: This may be a read error: a much more frequent sequence differs by one nucleotide. The V and J genes are TRBV4-1 and TRBJ2-5, with D perhaps matching TRBD2 (5 bases). The V end was cut by 2 bases, the J end by 5 bases, with 18 bases between. The germline gives CDR1 MGHRA, CDR2 YSYEKL. The CDR3 totals 16 residues. The CDR3 is CASSQTNYPGGETQYF. CDR3 sequence (DNA): TGCGCCAGCAGCCAAACCAACTATCCGGGCGGGGAGACCCAGTACTTC.

For this clonotype: Because it lacks the conserved phenylalanine or tryptophan at the end, this CDR3 is likely a read error. It is unclear where the CDR3 begins or ends on the DNA, so no DNA is shown, and the CDR3 is as TCRdb lists it. V usage is TRBV10-3 and J usage is TRBJ1-4. The CDR3 is 13 residues long, counting both termini. Germline V gene sequence: CDR1 ENHRY, CDR2 SYGVKD. CDR3 amino acids: CATSAIDGEAYFL.

The chain couples TRBV7-6 to TRBJ1-6; weak D call: TRBD1 (5 bases). Trimming removed 5 bases at V and 15 bases at J, with 26 bases between. Germline CDR1 SGHVS, CDR2 FNYEAQ. The CDR3 consists of 16 residues. The CDR3 nucleotides are TGTGCCAGCAGCGCTGGGGGAGGGACCAACCCGTATTTCCTCCACTTT. Its translation: CASSAGGGTNPYFLHF.

In this sample, this clonotype turned up many times. The chain uses TRBV5-1 and TRBJ2-3; 13 nucleotides align to TRBD2. Germline assignment: CDR1 SGHRS and CDR2 YFSETQ. The CDR3 length is 17 residues. The trim removed 2 bases at V and 2 bases at J, leaving 5 bases unmatched. The CDR3 region is CASSLTGLAGNTDTQYF. For the CDR3, the DNA is TGCGCCAGCAGCTTAACGGGACTAGCGGGGAACACAGATACGCAGTATTTT.

This clonotype came up once. The chain joins TRBV7-9 to TRBJ2-6, with D unclear. Trimming removed 8 bases from V and 18 bases from J, with 23 bases in between. This CDR3 contains 13 residues. From germline, CDR1 is SEHNR and CDR2 FQNEAQ (reference sequence). The CDR3 is CASGERGRVVETF. CDR3 DNA: TGTGCCAGCGGCGAACGCGGACGGGTCGTCGAGACTTTC.

This chain connects TRBV7-2 to TRBJ2-3; 7 nucleotides match TRBD2. V lost 5 bases to trimming and J lost 13 bases; unmatched junction nucleotides: 18. Germline V gene lookup returns CDR1 SGHTA and CDR2 FQGNSA. The CDR3 is made up of 15 amino acids. CDR3 sequence reads: CASSLGEGLNTGEYF. The CDR3 DNA reads TGTGCCAGCAGCCTTGGAGAGGGACTAAACACCGGGGAGTATTTT.

This rearrangement joins TRBV11-2 to TRBJ1-2; D ambiguous. Deletions cut 1 base from V and 4 bases from J, with 13 bases between. Germline CDR1 SGHAT, CDR2 FQNNGV. This CDR3 region has 15 residues. CDR3 sequence: CASSLGTWMSYGYTF. The CDR3 DNA sequence: TGTGCCAGCAGCTTAGGAACCTGGATGAGCTATGGCTACACCTTC.

A word on this clonotype: Mismatch with germline at one junction end may stem from a read error. The chain employs TRBV15 and TRBJ2-7; 8 bases are shared with TRBD2. The CDR3 contains 16 residues. Germline V lookup: CDR1 LNHNV, CDR2 YYDKDF (reference sequence). The CDR3 coding sequence is TGTGCCAGCAGCGGGGATCGGGGGGGGATCAAAGACACGCAGTACTTC. This codes for CASSGDRGGIKDTQYF.

This rearrangement joins TRBV20-1 to TRBJ1-1; D unresolved. V was cut by 6 bases and J by 1 base, with 9 bases left in between. This CDR3 has 12 residues. CDR1 and CDR2 (germline): DFQATT, SNEGSKA (reference sequence). The CDR3 coding sequence is TGCAGTGCGATTGGTGGGAACACTGAAGCTTTCTTT. As protein: CSAIGGNTEAFF.

This clonotype was seen once. The chain carries TRBV2 and TRBJ2-7; maybe TRBD2 (6 bases). There are 16 residues in the CDR3. V lost 8 bases to trimming and J lost 3 bases, with 23 bases between them. CDR1 is SNHLY, CDR2 FYNNEI, per germline. The CDR3, as DNA: TGTGCCAGCTACAGAATGGGGACTCCTGGGAACTACGAGCAGTACTTC. Its protein is CASYRMGTPGNYEQYF.

The genes are TRBV9 and TRBJ1-1; D is ambiguous. Germline-derived CDR1 and CDR2 are SGDLS and YYNGEE. The CDR3 runs to 16 residues. The ends were cut back, 0 bases at V and 9 bases at J, with 21 bases in the middle. CDR3 sequence reads: CASSVDLDGNSGKAFF. For the CDR3, the DNA is TGTGCCAGCAGCGTAGATCTTGACGGCAACTCTGGAAAAGCTTTCTTT.

The sample holds many counts of this clonotype. The chain has TRBV24-1 and TRBJ2-1; D is undetermined. From germline, CDR1 is KGHDR and CDR2 SFDVKD. V was shortened by 4 bases and J by 1 base, with 10 bases between the two germline ends. The CDR3 has 15 residues. The CDR3 reads CATSEMGSSYNEQFF. Written as DNA, the CDR3 is TGTGCCACCAGTGAGATGGGTTCGTCCTACAATGAGCAGTTCTTC.

On this clonotype itself: The junction shows a germline mismatch at one end, possibly a read error. The V call is TRBV7-2, the J call TRBJ1-1, with D unresolved. Germline V gene sequence: CDR1 SGHTA, CDR2 FQGNSA. CDR3 length: 14 residues. The CDR3 DNA reads TGTGCCAGCAGCTTAGCCGAGGCCCCAGCTGCAGAGTTTTTT. Its translation is CASSLAEAPAAEFF.

This clonotype was observed a single time. One end of the junction fails to match germline, which may point to a read error. This rearrangement joins TRBV20-1 to TRBJ2-5; a weak D match, TRBD1 (6 bases). Germline V gene sequence: CDR1 DFQATT, CDR2 SNEGSKA (reference sequence). The CDR3 extends over 16 amino acids. The CDR3 here is CSARSYGDNSRETQYF. The CDR3 DNA is TGCAGTGCCAGATCCTACGGGGACAACTCCCGAGAGACCCAGTATTTC.

This clonotype occurred many times. The rearrangement joins TRBV6-5 to TRBJ2-2; 10 bases map to TRBD2. V lost 7 bases and J lost 7; bases outside the gene matches: 9. This CDR3 is 15 amino acids long. Germline V gene sequence: CDR1 MNHEY, CDR2 SVGAGI. The CDR3 DNA sequence: TGTGCCAGCACCCAAGATGGACTAGCGGTCGGGGAGCTGTTTTTT. Residues: CASTQDGLAVGELFF.

At least ten counts were recorded for this clonotype. The chain uses TRBV7-2 and TRBJ1-2; TRBD1 aligns across 9 bases. The CDR3 is made up of 16 amino acids. V gave up 5 bases and J gave up 5 bases; unmatched junction bases: 12. Germline V lookup: CDR1 SGHTA, CDR2 FQGNSA. The CDR3 loop is CASSLLGVDRGYGYTF. CDR3 nucleotide sequence: TGTGCCAGCAGCCTTCTAGGGGTGGACAGGGGTTATGGCTACACCTTC.